This T cell receptor (beta chain) was observed in a study of T cell responses to AZD1222 COVID-19 vaccine. This clone was seen only once. Generated by immunoSEQ multiplex PCR, the TCRdb table keeps only in-frame clones and is missing some. The table includes about 130,000 clones, around 90% detected once. Germline loops: CDR1 ENHRY, CDR2 SYGVKD. The length of the CDR3 is 16 residues. V trimming: 5 bases; J trimming: 3 bases; junction bases outside the gene matches: 9. The receptor's source is an adult in good health. Sequencing used peripheral blood, obtained on day 0 of AZD1222 vaccination. This chain connects TRBV10-3 to TRBJ2-1; the match to TRBD2 covers 8 bases. This CDR3 reads CAISPWVAGLYNEQFF. CDR3 nucleotides: TGTGCCATCAGTCCCTGGGTAGCGGGGCTCTACAATGAGCAGTTCTTC.